Included here is one TCR beta chain sequence, with context. No antigen is known for it. These data are taken from a study of response to subunit inactivated influenza vaccine. TCRdb called the RT-PCR reads again in MiXCR, with one record for every CDR3 protein. Among 700,000 to 900,000 distinct CDR3 sequences, about 20% were seen once, and the ten largest hold more than 8.5%. Points from the study as a whole: The authors put forward the suggestion that each seasonal influenza vaccination may bring in only a limited number of new T cells.

The CDR3 covers 15 residues. With 3 bases removed from V and 0 bases from J, the gap between germline ends came to 10 bases. CDR1 is SGHNT, CDR2 YYREEE, per germline (reference sequence). The sequencing used PBMCs from blood, collected roughly 5 days after vaccination. The receptor's source is a man aged 45-65 years who received an inactivated influenza vaccine. V and J are TRBV5-4 and TRBJ1-5, with D possibly being TRBD1 (6 bases). The CDR3 sequence: CASSWGPNSNQPQHF. The CDR3 DNA reads as TGTGCCAGCAGCTGGGGGCCTAATAGCAATCAGCCCCAGCATTTT. The whole variable domain, filled in from reference TRBV5-4 and TRBJ1-5, reads ETGVTQSPTHLIKTRGQQVTLRCSSQSGHNTVSWYQQALGQGPQFIFQYYREEENGRGNFPPRFSGLQFPNYSSELNVNALELDDSALYLCASSWGPNSNQPQHFGDGTRLSIL.